This T cell receptor (beta chain) was profiled in a study of blood T cells in healthy people across ages (dated by TCRdb to between 2014 and 2016). Background for the entire study: In model experiments, template switching captured roughly one uniquely barcoded TCR beta cDNA molecule for every two T cells. Donors were grouped into four age groups: young (average roughly 17 years), middle-aged (approximately 41), aged (62) and long-lived (roughly 80). To track age-related changes in TCR beta repertoire diversity, the study relied on deep sequencing normalized with unique cDNA molecular identifiers. To avoid experimental bias, donors of different ages were randomly spread across the sequencing lanes. The study analyzed two additional independent replicas of 1 million unique cDNA reads from the same blood draw for two donors, one aged 18 to 30 and one aged 80 or older. The investigation overall reported the following: Estimates of total diversity based on one million sequenced T cells were regarded as lower bounds and as underestimates. Observed TCR beta diversity per million T cells fell roughly linearly with age, and a significant reduction was already apparent by age around 44. Compared with the aged group, the long-lived group had more naive CD4+ T cells, fewer expanded clones and increased TCR diversity, suggesting age selection. Because the CMV infection status of the donors was unknown, age-related changes in expanded clonotypes may potentially have been confounded. There was a strong correlation between observed TCR beta diversity and the percentage of naive T cells measured by flow cytometry. Because profiling used bulk unsorted PBMCs, naive and antigen-experienced compartments could not be compared conclusively.

Receptor libraries were prepared by 5' RACE. Reads for this sample came from an Illumina HiSeq 2500. The second PCR ran for roughly 7 to 12 cycles and used a J-beta primer mix along with a sample-barcoded 5' primer. A unique molecular identifier was introduced onto each TCR beta cDNA molecule by a template-switch 5' adaptor carrying 12 random nucleotides. Each sample yielded at least 2.5 million CDR3-containing paired-end reads. First-strand cDNA synthesis was performed from all RNA using the Mint cDNA synthesis kit, with priming by a TRBC-specific oligonucleotide. All cDNA was treated with uracil-DNA glycosylase and then went through a first 18-cycle PCR with the universal primers M1SS and BC2_uni_R. In the original analysis: Normalization of each sample was performed by random selection of 1 million high-quality reads, each carrying a distinct molecular identifier. Reads with shared molecular identifiers were discarded instead of being binned into consensus sequences. MiTCR, with a Q25 quality threshold and the strictest error-elimination algorithm, was used for CDR3 identification, clonotype clustering and error correction. A nonparametric unseen species model with Euler transformation was used to estimate lower-bound total TCR beta diversity. TCRdb redid the processing of the public reads, applying fastp at Q25 and MiXCR, and retained in-frame beta chains. Here each entry gathers all rows of one CDR3 protein and keeps the most common genes and DNA. The V and J calls and clone size are TCRdb's, not the authors'. This sample comprises approximately 1,000,000 distinct CDR3 sequences, more than 30% of them detected only once. Together, the top ten hold about an eighth of the sample.

The donors were around 39 Caucasian individuals from Russia, aged roughly 6 to 100 years, who were systemically healthy. Each donor gave about 9.2 milliliters of peripheral blood, drawn into EDTA-treated Vacutainer tubes. Ficoll-Paque density-gradient centrifugation was used to isolate PBMCs, with at least 7 million per sample. Trizol reagent was used to extract total RNA from the PBMCs, yielding at least 5 micrograms per sample. For every donor, flow cytometry on a PBMC aliquot measured the percentage of naive CD45RAhigh/CD27high T cells. A word on this clonotype: Its specific antigen is unknown. One base away there is no much larger clone; base qualities are not given.

The CDR3, cysteine through phenylalanine, is 16 amino acids long. The read is trimmed to its CDR3 DNA, 48 bases read in frame from base 1. CDR1 and CDR2 are drawn from the germline V gene: SGHTA, FQGNSA. The V end loses 1 base and the J end loses 6 bases, and a stretch of 13 bases separates them. Sequencing was done on a sample of blood. This TCR derives from a young man in good health. The chain links TRBV7-2 with TRBJ1-6; TRBD1 could be the D gene, as 6 bases match. The DNA sequence is as follows: TGTGCCAGCAGCTTAGATCCGACAGGACGTAATTCACCCCTCCACTTT. It codes for CASSLDPTGRNSPLHF.